The 20 T cell receptor beta chains given below trace back to one sample, sequenced in a study of cytomegalovirus exposure and HLA in healthy donors. Primers included in the PCR were 60 Vbeta and 13 Jbeta primers. The protocol was immunoSEQ multiplex PCR, while the TCRdb copy is restricted to in-frame clones and leaves out a portion. The sample shows about 120,000 clones, over 60% of them seen only once. The sample consisted of PBMCs. The receptors here all came from a man younger than 35 in good health and CMV-seropositive.

V is TRBV21-1 and J is TRBJ2-2; the table's TRBD2 call for D was not verified on the DNA. TRBV21-1 is deemed a pseudogene. The CDR3 sequence is 18 residues long. This CDR3 reads CASSKGLSGGPNTGELFF. CDR3 DNA sequence: TGTGCCAGCAGCAAAGGGCTTAGCGGGGGCCCTAACACCGGGGAGCTGTTTTTT.

V gene TRBV5-1 combines with J gene TRBJ1-5, with D tentatively TRBD1 (5 bases). Per the germline V gene, CDR1 is SGHRS and CDR2 is YFSETQ. V was shortened by 1 base and J by 5 bases, with 10 bases between the two germline ends. The CDR3 consists of 14 residues. The CDR3 protein is CASSLWGLDQPQHF. The CDR3 DNA sequence: TGCGCCAGCAGCTTGTGGGGCCTAGATCAGCCCCAGCATTTT.

The CDR3 loop reads CASSLGRGDEQFF. CDR3 DNA: TGCGCCAGCAGCTTGGGCAGGGGAGATGAGCAGTTCTTC. This chain uses TRBV5-1 with TRBJ2-1, with a weak D call TRBD1 (6 bases). V lost 0 bases and J lost 8, with 9 bases in between. Germline values: CDR1 SGHRS, CDR2 YFSETQ. The CDR3 covers 13 residues. The full variable domain, completed using reference TRBV5-1 and TRBJ2-1, is KAGVTQTPRYLIKTRGQQVTLSCSPISGHRSVSWYQQTPGQGLQFLFEYFSETQRNKGNFPGRFSGRQFSNSRSEMNVSTLELGDSALYLCASSLGRGDEQFFGPGTRLTVL.

The V call is TRBV5-6, the J call TRBJ2-1; 10 positions agree with TRBD2. CDR1 and CDR2 (germline): SGHDT, YYEEEE. This CDR3 contains 15 residues. After removal of 1 base from V and 10 bases from J, the junction contained 8 bases not matched to a gene. The CDR3 DNA follows: TGTGCCAGCAGCTTGTTTGGGGGACTAGCGAACGAGCAGTTCTTC. As protein: CASSLFGGLANEQFF. Full variable domain (outside the CDR3, taken from reference TRBV5-6 and TRBJ2-1): DAGVTQSPTHLIKTRGQQVTLRCSPKSGHDTVSWYQQALGQGPQFIFQYYEEEERQRGNFPDRFSGHQFPNYSSELNVNALLLGDSALYLCASSLFGGLANEQFFGPGTRLTVL.

The J gene is TRBJ1-5, the V gene TRBV2, with 9 nucleotides matching TRBD1. Germline V gives CDR1 SNHLY, CDR2 FYNNEI. The CDR3 has 16 amino acids. Unmatched junction bases numbered 10, after V lost 3 bases and J lost 7 bases. The CDR3 nucleotides are TGTGCCAGCAGTGATCCCCGAACAGGGGGCGTACAGCCCCAGCATTTT. Translation: CASSDPRTGGVQPQHF.

This chain uses TRBV7-2 with TRBJ2-2; 8 positions agree with TRBD2. CDR1 SGHTA and CDR2 FQGNSA come from the germline V gene. V shed 3 bases and J 0 bases; nucleotides not matched to a gene: 12. This CDR3 is built from 19 residues. The CDR3, as DNA: TGTGCCAGCAGCTTCCCCCCTGTAGCGGGGTACGCGAACACCGGGGAGCTGTTTTTT. Translation gives CASSFPPVAGYANTGELFF.

This clone has more than one count but fewer than ten. The chain has TRBV7-2 and TRBJ2-3, with 7 bases matching TRBD2. The CDR3 has 14 amino acids. The germline gives CDR1 SGHTA, CDR2 FQGNSA. V shed 7 bases, J shed 6 bases, and the junction held 10 bases outside the gene matches. The CDR3 here is CASILTGGSDTQYF. Here the CDR3 DNA reads TGTGCCAGCATACTAACGGGGGGTTCGGATACGCAGTATTTT.

The chain combines TRBV27 with TRBJ1-2; 9 bases map to TRBD1. The CDR3 sequence is 16 residues long. Germline V gives CDR1 MNHEY, CDR2 SMNVEV (reference sequence). Germline trimming cut 2 bases from V and 3 bases from J; bases unmatched to any gene: 7. CDR3 sequence reads: CASSLVPRTGDYGYTF. The CDR3 region has the DNA TGTGCCAGCAGTTTAGTTCCCCGGACAGGGGACTATGGCTACACCTTC.

V and J are TRBV2 and TRBJ1-5; D ambiguous. The CDR3 consists of 12 residues. Trimming pared 4 bases from V and 4 bases from J, leaving 5 bases between. Germline CDR1 and CDR2: SNHLY and FYNNEI. In nucleotides, the CDR3 is TGTGCCAGCAGTGCAGGAAATCAGCCCCAGCATTTT. Translation: CASSAGNQPQHF.

The chain has TRBV27 and TRBJ2-3, with 9 bases matching TRBD2. The V and J ends lost 6 bases and 5 bases, in that order; junction bases with no gene match: 12. The CDR3 runs to 16 residues. From germline, CDR1 is MNHEY and CDR2 SMNVEV (reference sequence). The CDR3 sequence is CASSLKRGATQDTQYF. CDR3 DNA sequence: TGTGCCAGCAGCCTCAAGCGGGGGGCCACCCAAGATACGCAGTATTTT.

This clone showed up just a few times. The CDR3 region has the DNA TGTGCCACCAGCAAAGGGACAGGGCAAGCTAACTATGGCTACACCTTC. Amino acids: CATSKGTGQANYGYTF. J is TRBJ1-2 and V is TRBV15, with 9 positions matching TRBD1. CDR3 length: 16 amino acids. CDR1 and CDR2 from the germline V gene are LNHNV and YYDKDF (reference sequence). V trimming: 4 bases; J trimming: 0 bases; junction bases outside the gene matches: 6.

The V and J genes are TRBV28 and TRBJ2-5, with 9 bases matching TRBD1. Germline values: CDR1 MDHEN, CDR2 SYDVKM. The CDR3 spans 15 residues. Trimming cost V 5 bases and J 5 bases; bases outside gene matches: 9. The CDR3 spells CASSPTQGAWETQYF. The CDR3 DNA follows: TGTGCCAGCAGTCCAACACAGGGGGCATGGGAGACCCAGTACTTC.

The chain uses TRBV19 and TRBJ2-1, with a weak D call TRBD1 (5 bases). Trimming removed 5 bases from V and 2 bases from J, with 7 bases in between. This CDR3 has 13 amino acids. Germline CDR1 LNHDA, CDR2 SQIVND (reference sequence). CDR3 residues: CASSPRAYNEQFF. The CDR3 DNA sequence: TGTGCCAGTAGTCCCAGGGCCTACAATGAGCAGTTCTTC.

The chain has TRBV5-6 and TRBJ2-7; D may be TRBD1 (5 bases). The CDR3 is 14 residues long. Trimming took 4 bases from V and 0 from J, leaving 11 bases between them. The V gene's germline CDR1 is SGHDT and CDR2 YYEEEE. CDR3 nucleotide sequence: TGTGCCAGCAGCGCAGGGTGGAGCTCCTACGAGCAGTACGTC. This codes for CASSAGWSSYEQYV.

This clone has just one count. Sequence at one end of the junction differs from germline and may be a read error. In DNA, the CDR3 is TGTGCCAGTAGTTCCTCCGGACTCACGTACGGGCAGTACTTC. Residues: CASSSSGLTYGQYF. This chain joins TRBV19 and TRBJ2-7; TRBD2 might be the D (5 bases). Germline V gives CDR1 LNHDA, CDR2 SQIVND (reference sequence). The CDR3 totals 14 residues.

This clone appeared a few times. The V call is TRBV6-4, the J call TRBJ2-6, with D maybe TRBD2 (5 bases). In germline, CDR1 is MRHNA, CDR2 SNTAGT. V was clipped by 0 bases and J by 1 base, with 7 bases between them. CDR3 length: 16 residues. CDR3 region: CASSDSGGSGANVLTF. As DNA, the CDR3 is TGTGCCAGCAGTGACTCAGGAGGTTCTGGGGCCAACGTCCTGACTTTC.

The genes are TRBV5-4 and TRBJ1-1; a possible D gene is TRBD1 (5 bases). Germline V gives CDR1 SGHNT, CDR2 YYREEE (reference sequence). CDR3 length equals 13 residues. Trimming stripped 4 bases from V and 4 bases from J, with 11 bases between. CDR3 DNA sequence: TGTGCCAGCAGCATCGGGGGGACCACTGAAGCTTTCTTT. Translated, it gives CASSIGGTTEAFF.

The chain recombines TRBV9 with TRBJ2-3, with D perhaps matching TRBD1 (5 bases). The CDR3 covers 16 residues. Germline values: CDR1 SGDLS, CDR2 YYNGEE. Deletions cut 0 bases from V and 0 bases from J, with 11 bases between. The CDR3 spells CASSVEFWGSTDTQYF. The CDR3 DNA reads TGTGCCAGCAGCGTAGAATTTTGGGGCAGCACAGATACGCAGTATTTT.

CDR3 bases: TGTGCCAGCTCACCCCAAAACTCTGGAAACACCATATATTTT. Translating gives CASSPQNSGNTIYF. The genes are TRBV18 and TRBJ1-3; D gene uncertain. This CDR3 is 14 amino acids long. Germline V gene sequence: CDR1 KGHSH, CDR2 LQKENI. The V gene lost 3 bases and the J gene lost 0 bases, with 6 bases spanning the gap.

The chain links TRBV9 to TRBJ2-3; D possibly corresponds to TRBD1 (5 bases). Germline V gives CDR1 SGDLS, CDR2 YYNGEE. This CDR3 spans 15 amino acids. V was pared by 3 bases and J by 4 bases, with 15 bases between. CDR3 protein: CASSAFSRVPDTQYF. CDR3 coding DNA: TGTGCCAGCAGCGCTTTTTCCAGGGTACCAGATACGCAGTATTTT.